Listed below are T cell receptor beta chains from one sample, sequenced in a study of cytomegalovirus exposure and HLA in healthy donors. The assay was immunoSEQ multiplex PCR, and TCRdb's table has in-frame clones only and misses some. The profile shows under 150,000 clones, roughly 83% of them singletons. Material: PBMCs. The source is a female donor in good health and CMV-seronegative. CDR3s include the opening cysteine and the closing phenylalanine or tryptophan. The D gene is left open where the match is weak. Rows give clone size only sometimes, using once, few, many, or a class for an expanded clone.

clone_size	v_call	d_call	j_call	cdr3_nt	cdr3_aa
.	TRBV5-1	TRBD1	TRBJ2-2	TGCGCCAGCAGCTTCCTGACAGGGACCGGGGAGCTGTTTTTT	CASSFLTGTGELFF
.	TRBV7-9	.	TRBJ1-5	TGTGCCAGCAGCTTAGCTGGGGGCGAGGGTCAGCCCCAGCATTTT	CASSLAGGEGQPQHF
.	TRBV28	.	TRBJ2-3	TGTGCCAGCAGCTTTACAGATACGCAGTATTTT	CASSFTDTQYF
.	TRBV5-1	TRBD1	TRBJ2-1	TGCGCCAGCAGCTTGGTGCCCGGGACAGGGGGTCTCAATGAGCAGTTCTTC	CASSLVPGTGGLNEQFF
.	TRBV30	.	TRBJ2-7	TGTGCCTGGAGTGTACGATTTGCGGTCGAGCAGTACTTC	CAWSVRFAVEQYF
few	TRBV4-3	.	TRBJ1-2	TGCGCCAGCAGCCAAGAAACCTCAGGCTACTATGGCTACACCTTC	CASSQETSGYYGYTF
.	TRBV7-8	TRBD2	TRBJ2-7	TGTGCCAGCAGCTCCCGGGACTACTCACGAGAGCAGTACTTC	CASSSRDYSREQYF
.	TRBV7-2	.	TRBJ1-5	TGTGCCAGCAGCTTAGCAGGGGATCAGCCCCAGCATTTT	CASSLAGDQPQHF
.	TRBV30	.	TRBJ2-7	TGTGCCTGGACTAGGGACTTCAACTACGAGCAGTACTTC	CAWTRDFNYEQYF
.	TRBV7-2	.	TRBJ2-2	TGTGCCAGCAGCTTAGGTTCTAGCACCGGGGAGCTGTTTTTT	CASSLGSSTGELFF
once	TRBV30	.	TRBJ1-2	TGTGCCTGGAGCCTGGCGGGCGGCTACACCTTC	CAWSLAGGYTF
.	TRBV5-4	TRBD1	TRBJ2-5	TGTGCCAGCAGCATCCGGGACAGGGGGCAAGAGACCCAGTACTTC	CASSIRDRGQETQYF
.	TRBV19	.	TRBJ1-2	TGTGCCAGTAAAAGGGATACAGGCACCTACACCTTC	CASKRDTGTYTF
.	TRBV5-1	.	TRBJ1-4	TGCGCCAGCAGCACCGGGATACTAGGGGGGGATGAAAAGCTGTTTTTT	CASSTGILGGDEKLFF
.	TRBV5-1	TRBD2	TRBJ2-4	TGCGCCAGCAGCCTTGGGGGGGTCAAAAACATTCAGTACTTC	CASSLGGVKNIQYF